This T cell receptor beta chain was identified in a study of cytomegalovirus exposure and HLA in healthy donors. Study findings and constraints: Despite most TCR sequences being rare, some public TCRs occurred in many donors. Association of a missense DCLRE1C variant with TCR beta V- and J-gene trimming was reported in a later analysis.

The primer mix had 60 Vbeta and 13 Jbeta primers. Clones were sequenced by immunoSEQ multiplex PCR, and TCRdb holds only the in-frame ones, with some missing. This table has some 90,000 clones, roughly three quarters appearing once. As to this clone: Its antigen remains unknown.

The CDR3 length is 11 residues. Trimming took 7 bases from V and 7 from J, leaving 10 bases between them. CDR1 and CDR2 from the germline V gene are SQVTM and ANQGSEA. Donors had nominal health at sampling but likely had unrecorded immune exposures. The V call is TRBV29-1, the J call TRBJ1-4; D is possibly TRBD1 (5 bases). This receptor was taken from a woman aged 50 to 60 in good health and CMV-seropositive. Sequenced material: PBMCs. The CDR3 region is CSGGGAEKLFF. CDR3 DNA: TGCAGCGGGGGTGGGGCTGAAAAACTGTTTTTT.